The rows below give T cell receptor beta chains drawn from one sample of a study of OX40 agonist ivuxolimab in advanced cancers. Some clones are missing from TCRdb's copy, which holds only in-frame ones; the method was immunoSEQ multiplex PCR. The sample yields about 83,000 clones, approximately 79% seen once. The specimen comprised CD4+ or CD8+ T cells sorted from blood, sampled in a trial of the OX40 agonist ivuxolimab. Receptor source: an adult with an advanced solid tumor such as melanoma, head and neck, liver or kidney cancer. CDR3s leave out the opening cysteine and the closing phenylalanine or tryptophan.

v_gene: TRBV5-4; CDR3aa: ASSRREETQY
v_gene: TRBV10-3; CDR3aa: AITPRESGNTIY
v_gene: TRBV6-1; CDR3aa: ASSAPFPETQY
v_gene: TRBV7-8; CDR3aa: ASSGRRATEAF
v_gene: TRBV7-6; CDR3aa: ASSSNSGGAHEQY
v_gene: TRBV2; CDR3aa: ATRARGSLRNTEAF
v_gene: TRBV28; CDR3aa: ASSFGGGRRYQETQY
v_gene: TRBV25-1; CDR3aa: ASSEGGADTQY
v_gene: TRBV29-1; CDR3aa: SIARGGDATNEKLF
v_gene: TRBV13; CDR3aa: ASSLPYTDAGELF
v_gene: TRBV9; CDR3aa: ASSVGGSYEQY
v_gene: TRBV2; CDR3aa: ASSDKRPESEKLF
v_gene: TRBV6-6; CDR3aa: ASSYTTASSYNEQF
v_gene: TRBV19; CDR3aa: ATRQGRSYEQY
v_gene: TRBV21-1; CDR3aa: ASRAKRGVSEAF
v_gene: TRBV29-1; CDR3aa: SGTGTGGTEAF
v_gene: TRBV18; CDR3aa: ASSPSLGDYEQY
v_gene: TRBV28; CDR3aa: ASSTLGGAGDTQY
v_gene: TRBV4-3; CDR3aa: ASSQDTGPAGELF
v_gene: TRBV10-3; CDR3aa: AISETSRTGSDTQY
v_gene: TRBV28; CDR3aa: ASSLPGGRDTGEKLF
v_gene: TRBV18; CDR3aa: ASSPRTARDEQF
v_gene: TRBV21-1; CDR3aa: ASSSVTGEGQH
v_gene: TRBV5-4; CDR3aa: ASSLVGQGFSGNTIY
v_gene: TRBV6-1; CDR3aa: ASSPALSGNTIY
v_gene: TRBV9; CDR3aa: ASSPRPGPVANEQF
v_gene: TRBV28; CDR3aa: ASSTRDRGPDQPQH
v_gene: TRBV5-1; CDR3aa: ASKLQGRSDTQY
v_gene: TRBV4-2; CDR3aa: ASSQDREGSGYT
v_gene: TRBV4-2; CDR3aa: ASSQEVRGGYGGNTIY
v_gene: TRBV5-4; CDR3aa: ASSSAQGAQSPLH
v_gene: TRBV6-5; CDR3aa: ASRKSGADTQY
v_gene: TRBV11-2; CDR3aa: ASSLGDGSYNEQF
v_gene: TRBV18; CDR3aa: ASSPPSSKGAF
v_gene: TRBV7-3; CDR3aa: ASSVTGNTEAF
v_gene: TRBV28; CDR3aa: ASTTTYRGEQY
v_gene: TRBV10-3; CDR3aa: AISDRNQPQH
v_gene: TRBV4-3; CDR3aa: ASSQDRTGVSPLH
v_gene: TRBV4-1; CDR3aa: ASSPILFDTGELF
v_gene: TRBV2; CDR3aa: ASIELTGVGETQY
v_gene: TRBV6-5; CDR3aa: ASSRSSLQETQY
v_gene: TRBV11-1; CDR3aa: ASSLGETQY
v_gene: TRBV27; CDR3aa: ASSLSGAGNSDTQY
v_gene: TRBV25-1; CDR3aa: ASSPGTVAEAF